This TCR beta chain was identified in a study of beta chain features in type 1 diabetes. Broader study findings: Any role of HLA type in TCRB rearrangement remained unresolved here. People with Type 1 diabetes carried modestly yet significantly shorter TCRB CDR3s in all four CD4+ subsets.

cDNA synthesis used the whole RNA isolate, giving expressed TCRB sequences. Measured with immunoSEQ multiplex PCR; TCRdb has only the in-frame clones, and not every one. The data show hundreds of thousands of clones, 10% to 15% seen once. This clone appeared a few times. What it binds is not known. This CDR3 contains 17 residues. CDR1 and CDR2 (germline): SGHAT, FQNNGV. With 1 base clipped from V and 5 bases from J, the junction kept 9 bases outside the gene matches. This sequence joins TRBV11-2 and TRBJ2-3; 10 bases map to TRBD2. Sequencing was done on a sample of naive CD4+ T cells from blood. This receptor was obtained from a man aged 18-30 years in good health. CDR3 in DNA: TGTGCCAGCAGCTTAGGTTCACTAGCGGGATTAGGAGATACGCAGTATTTT. Translated: CASSLGSLAGLGDTQYF.